What follows are 23 T cell receptor beta chains derived from one specimen sequenced in a study of early T cells in non-severe SARS-CoV-2 infection. Using its own MiXCR run on the 5' RACE reads, TCRdb lists one record per CDR3 protein. In the table there are more than 45,000 distinct CDR3 sequences, 7.7% of which are singletons. The sequenced sample was whole blood. These receptors came from an adult who was a healthcare worker with PCR-confirmed SARS-CoV-2 infection or an uninfected control (not recorded which).

This clonotype was found a few times. The rearrangement links TRBV6-6 to TRBJ1-3; maybe TRBD1 (6 bases). The CDR3 length is 15 residues. Trimming left V 6 bases short and J 0 bases short, with 12 bases between. Germline loops: CDR1 MNHNY, CDR2 SVGAGI (reference sequence). The CDR3 protein is CASRQQGRSGNTIYF. The CDR3 coding sequence is TGTGCCAGCAGACAACAGGGCCGCTCTGGAAACACCATATATTTT.

This clonotype turned up a few times. V usage is TRBV4-1 and J usage is TRBJ2-2; tentative D call: TRBD1 (5 bases). The CDR3 consists of 15 residues. Germline CDR1 reads MGHRA; CDR2 reads YSYEKL. The V gene lost 0 bases and the J gene lost 9 bases, with 14 bases spanning the gap. The CDR3 DNA reads TGCGCCAGCAGCCAAGATCTGGGCAGGGTCAGGGAGCTGTTTTTT. As protein: CASSQDLGRVRELFF.

The rearrangement uses TRBV20-1 and TRBJ2-3, with 9 nucleotides matching TRBD2. Germline assignment: CDR1 DFQATT and CDR2 SNEGSKA (reference sequence). V shed 6 bases, J shed 5 bases, and the junction held 12 bases outside the gene matches. The CDR3 runs to 15 residues. CDR3 amino acids: CSAPSKREEKDTQYF. The CDR3, as DNA: TGCAGTGCACCCTCCAAGCGGGAGGAGAAAGATACGCAGTATTTT.

This clonotype was seen many times. The chain has TRBV6-6 and TRBJ2-5; D is possibly TRBD2 (6 bases). CDR1 and CDR2 from the germline V gene are MNHNY and SVGAGI (reference sequence). Trimming stripped 8 bases from V and 0 bases from J, with 13 bases between. The CDR3 is 14 amino acids. CDR3 residues: CASGGGGNQETQYF. The CDR3 nucleotides are TGTGCCAGCGGAGGCGGAGGGAACCAAGAGACCCAGTACTTC.

This clonotype showed up just once. Mismatch with germline at one junction end may stem from a read error. The rearrangement uses TRBV7-8 and TRBJ2-7; D could derive from TRBD1 or TRBD2 (5 bases each). Germline CDR1 reads SGHVS; CDR2 reads FQNEAQ. The CDR3 is made up of 14 amino acids. The DNA for the CDR3 is TGTGCCAGCAGCCCGGGACGTATCGCCTACGGGCAGTACTTC. It specifies CASSPGRIAYGQYF.

This clonotype appeared many times. This chain links TRBV7-2 with TRBJ2-1, with 9 bases that match TRBD2. V dropped 5 bases and J dropped 6; count of bases not matched to a gene: 8. In germline, CDR1 is SGHTA, CDR2 FQGNSA. CDR3 length equals 15 residues. The CDR3 nucleotides are TGTGCCAGCAGCCTGGCTGGGACTAGCCTCAATGAGCAGTTCTTC. Protein product: CASSLAGTSLNEQFF. Filled out from reference TRBV7-2 and TRBJ2-1, the complete variable domain reads GAGVSQSPSNKVTEKGKDVELRCDPISGHTALYWYRQSLGQGLEFLIYFQGNSAPDKSGLPSDRFSAERTGGSVSTLTIQRTQQEDSAVYLCASSLAGTSLNEQFFGPGTRLTVL.

The gene calls are TRBV6-1 and TRBJ1-1, with 9 bases lining up with TRBD1. The V gene's germline CDR1 is MNHNS and CDR2 SASEGT. The CDR3 totals 15 residues. V dropped 2 bases and J dropped 4; count of bases not matched to a gene: 5. CDR3 protein: CASSESETGGTEAFF. In DNA, the CDR3 is TGTGCCAGCAGTGAATCCGAGACAGGGGGCACTGAAGCTTTCTTT.

This clonotype was seen repeatedly, ten times or more. The chain recombines TRBV29-1 with TRBJ1-1; D gene ambiguous. Germline V gives CDR1 SQVTM, CDR2 ANQGSEA. The CDR3 runs 12 residues. Trimming took 6 bases from V and 0 from J, leaving 8 bases between them. The CDR3 here is CSVTYMNTEAFF. The CDR3 region has the DNA TGCAGCGTAACTTACATGAACACTGAAGCTTTCTTT.

This clonotype was counted only a few times. This chain links TRBV5-1 with TRBJ2-3, with 7 nucleotides matching TRBD1. This CDR3 has 17 residues. V was pared by 4 bases and J by 0 bases, with 11 bases of the junction left unmatched. Per the germline V gene, CDR1 is SGHRS and CDR2 is YFSETQ. The CDR3 loop is CASSPGKGTESTDTQYF. CDR3 nucleotides: TGCGCCAGCAGCCCAGGGAAAGGGACAGAGAGCACAGATACGCAGTATTTT.

This clonotype was recorded at least ten times. V and J are TRBV18 and TRBJ2-7; 9 bases match TRBD1. Trimming removed 3 bases from V and 6 bases from J; junction bases left unmatched: 6. In germline, CDR1 is KGHSH, CDR2 LQKENI. The CDR3 has 14 residues. CDR3 nucleotides: TGTGCCAGCTCACCGGGACAGGGTGGCGGCGAGCAGTACTTC. Protein product: CASSPGQGGGEQYF.

In this sample, this clonotype turned up a few times. CDR3 region: CASSLAPEQGLENTIYF. The CDR3 DNA sequence: TGTGCCAGCAGCTTGGCCCCAGAACAGGGGTTGGAAAACACCATATATTTT. The chain employs TRBV5-4 and TRBJ1-3; 7 bases line up with TRBD1. V shed 0 bases, J shed 6 bases, and the junction held 12 bases outside the gene matches. This CDR3 contains 17 residues. CDR1 and CDR2 from the germline V gene are SGHNT and YYREEE (reference sequence).

There are many counts of this clonotype. The V gene is TRBV29-1, the J gene TRBJ1-1, with 9 bases lining up with TRBD1. The CDR3 has 14 amino acids. From germline, CDR1 is SQVTM and CDR2 ANQGSEA. The junction had 8 bases not matched to a gene; V was cut back by 5 bases and J by 4 bases. CDR3 residues: CSVHDRGFRTEAFF. CDR3 coding DNA: TGCAGCGTTCACGACAGGGGGTTTCGCACTGAAGCTTTCTTT. Supplemented by reference TRBV29-1 and TRBJ1-1, the full variable domain reads SAVISQKPSRDICQRGTSLTIQCQVDSQVTMMFWYRQQPGQSLTLIATANQGSEATYESGFVIDKFPISRPNLTFSTLTVSNMSPEDSSIYLCSVHDRGFRTEAFFGQGTRLTVV.

In its sample, this clonotype was seen a few times. V usage is TRBV7-9 and J usage is TRBJ2-7; 10 nucleotides line up with TRBD1. The CDR3 is made up of 15 amino acids. The germline V gene has CDR1 SEHNR and CDR2 FQNEAQ (reference sequence). V gave up 5 bases and J gave up 3 bases; unmatched junction bases: 7. The DNA of the CDR3 is TGTGCCAGCAGCCCGGGACAGGGGACGAACTACGAGCAGTACTTC. Its translation: CASSPGQGTNYEQYF.

This clonotype showed up many times. This chain joins TRBV5-1 and TRBJ2-7; 8 bases align to TRBD1. CDR1 and CDR2 (germline): SGHRS, YFSETQ. This CDR3 is built from 14 residues. V gave up 0 bases and J gave up 3 bases; unmatched junction bases: 2. The CDR3 region is CASSLDGQGYEQYF. Written as DNA, the CDR3 is TGCGCCAGCAGCTTGGATGGACAGGGCTACGAGCAGTACTTC. Filled out from reference TRBV5-1 and TRBJ2-7, the complete variable domain reads KAGVTQTPRYLIKTRGQQVTLSCSPISGHRSVSWYQQTPGQGLQFLFEYFSETQRNKGNFPGRFSGRQFSNSRSEMNVSTLELGDSALYLCASSLDGQGYEQYFGPGTRLTVT.

V gene TRBV29-1 combines with J gene TRBJ2-7; D possibly uses TRBD1 or TRBD2 (5 bases each). Germline values: CDR1 SQVTM, CDR2 ANQGSEA. Trimming cost V 6 bases and J 2 bases, with 11 bases left between them. This CDR3 contains 12 residues. In nucleotides, the CDR3 is TGCAGCGTGGGACGGTCTACCTACGAGCAGTACTTC. Protein: CSVGRSTYEQYF.

Ten or more counts support this clonotype. The CDR3 loop reads CASRVQKGETQYF. The CDR3 DNA follows: TGTGCCAGCAGAGTACAAAAGGGGGAGACCCAGTACTTC. This sequence joins TRBV28 and TRBJ2-5, with D maybe TRBD1 (5 bases). Germline V CDR1 and CDR2: MDHEN, SYDVKM. The germline V and J ends were trimmed by 6 bases and 5 bases, with 13 bases remaining between them. The CDR3 is 13 amino acids. Complete variable domain (other parts from reference TRBV28 and TRBJ2-5): DVKVTQSSRYLVKRTGEKVFLECVQDMDHENMFWYRQDPGLGLRLIYFSYDVKMKEKGDIPEGYSVSREKKERFSLILESASTNQTSMYLCASRVQKGETQYFGPGTRLLVL.

There are many counts of this clonotype. V gene TRBV4-1 combines with J gene TRBJ1-2; TRBD1 aligns across 8 bases. CDR3 length: 14 amino acids. Germline V gene lookup returns CDR1 MGHRA and CDR2 YSYEKL. V was pared by 5 bases and J by 3 bases, with 5 bases of the junction left unmatched. The CDR3 sequence is CASSSPGGDYGYTF. In DNA form, the CDR3 reads TGCGCCAGCAGCTCTCCAGGGGGCGACTATGGCTACACCTTC.

The chain combines TRBV19 with TRBJ2-1; D tentatively reads TRBD1 or TRBD2 (6 bases each). V was trimmed by 7 bases and J by 8 bases, leaving 15 bases between them. CDR3 length: 13 residues. Germline lookup yields CDR1 LNHDA and CDR2 SQIVND (reference sequence). The CDR3 bases are TGTGCCAGTACCCTACAGGGAGGCCATGAGCAGTTCTTC. It yields the protein CASTLQGGHEQFF.

The genes are TRBV5-5 and TRBJ2-3; the D gene is possibly TRBD2 (6 bases). V shed 2 bases and J shed 6 bases, with 7 bases lying between them. Germline CDR1 reads SGHKS; CDR2 reads YYEKEE (reference sequence). This CDR3 is built from 12 residues. This CDR3 reads CASSFTSDTQYF. The CDR3 region has the DNA TGTGCCAGCAGCTTTACTAGCGATACGCAGTATTTT. Drawing the rest from reference TRBV5-5 and TRBJ2-3, the complete variable domain is DAGVTQSPTHLIKTRGQQVTLRCSPISGHKSVSWYQQVLGQGPQFIFQYYEKEERGRGNFPDRFSARQFPNYSSELNVNALLLGDSALYLCASSFTSDTQYFGPGTRLTVL.

The chain joins TRBV7-3 to TRBJ2-1; D is possibly TRBD2 (6 bases). The CDR3 loop spans 14 amino acids. Trimming shortened V by 2 bases and J by 9 bases, and 14 bases separated the two germline ends. CDR1 and CDR2 from the germline V gene are SGHTA and FQGTGA. The CDR3 loop reads CASSLYVTSFEQFF. The CDR3 DNA reads as TGTGCCAGCAGCTTATATGTCACTAGCTTTGAGCAGTTCTTC.

This clonotype occurred a few times. V is TRBV12-3 or TRBV12-4 and J is TRBJ1-5; 8 bases match TRBD1. The CDR3 runs to 19 residues. V shed 4 bases and J 0 bases; nucleotides not matched to a gene: 14. The CDR3: CASSSQPGGRGYSNQPQHF. The CDR3 DNA reads as TGTGCCAGCAGTTCCCAACCAGGGGGCCGAGGATATAGCAATCAGCCCCAGCATTTT.

V and J are TRBV29-1 and TRBJ1-1; D is ambiguous. The germline CDR1 and CDR2 sequences are SQVTM and ANQGSEA. V was trimmed by 4 bases and J by 1 base, leaving 10 bases between them. The CDR3 has 13 residues. Here the CDR3 reads CSVVSPRNTEAFF. CDR3 sequence (DNA): TGCAGCGTTGTTTCCCCACGGAACACTGAAGCTTTCTTT.

The genes are TRBV19 and TRBJ2-2, with D maybe TRBD2 (5 bases). CDR1 LNHDA and CDR2 SQIVND come from the germline V gene (reference sequence). Trimming removed 0 bases from V and 7 bases from J, with 21 bases in between. This CDR3 region has 18 residues. The CDR3 coding sequence is TGTGCCAGTAGTATAGATCGACCGGCCGGGCGGGCCCGCGGGGAGCTGTTTTTT. Its translation is CASSIDRPAGRARGELFF.